This record looks at one TCR beta chain sequence and its context. The antigen remains undetermined. The source of the sample is a study of PD-1 blockade in classical Hodgkin lymphoma. General study points: By C4D1, diversity of CD4+ TCRs had risen significantly, whereas that of CD8+ TCRs had not. Relative to healthy donors, newly diagnosed patients reportedly had lower baseline TCR diversity, which was reported as lower still in relapsed/refractory patients.

Every patient relapsed after autologous stem cell transplantation, and brentuximab vedotin exposure varied. The protocol was immunoSEQ multiplex PCR, while the TCRdb copy is restricted to in-frame clones and leaves out a portion. The sample includes 70,000 to 85,000 clones, under 95% seen only once; the top ten take about 8%. V dropped 5 bases and J dropped 6; count of bases not matched to a gene: 7. This CDR3 is 15 amino acids long. Per germline, CDR1 SGHAT and CDR2 FQNNGV. The receptor's source is a human donor with classical Hodgkin lymphoma. Sample: peripheral blood mononuclear cells (PBMCs), taken at baseline. The gene calls are TRBV11-2 and TRBJ1-5; 10 nucleotides match TRBD1. The CDR3 here is CASSPGTGVSQPQHF. As DNA, the CDR3 is TGTGCCAGCAGCCCAGGGACAGGGGTTAGTCAGCCCCAGCATTTT.